The TCR beta chain under discussion was sequenced for a study of blood T cell repertoires in COVID-19. Germline lookup yields CDR1 SGHVS and CDR2 FQNEAQ. The CDR3 is made up of 16 amino acids. V was pared by 3 bases and J by 0 bases, with 11 bases between. Authors' data handling: Reference gene primer amplification gave nucleated cell count estimates. The repertoire was sequenced with immunoSEQ multiplex PCR; TCRdb's copy has only in-frame clones and lacks some. Clone size and the V and J calls come from that table; the DNA yielded D and trimming. Found here are 220,000 or so clones, less than 85% of them singletons; the top ten hold about 3.9%.

The sequence was obtained from an elderly woman with acute or convalescent COVID-19. The gene calls are TRBV7-8 and TRBJ1-4, with D possibly matching TRBD1 (5 bases). The sample consisted of peripheral blood. CDR3 in amino acids: CASSFAQGATNEKLFF. CDR3 nucleotide sequence: TGTGCCAGCAGCTTCGCTCAGGGTGCAACTAATGAAAAACTGTTTTTT.